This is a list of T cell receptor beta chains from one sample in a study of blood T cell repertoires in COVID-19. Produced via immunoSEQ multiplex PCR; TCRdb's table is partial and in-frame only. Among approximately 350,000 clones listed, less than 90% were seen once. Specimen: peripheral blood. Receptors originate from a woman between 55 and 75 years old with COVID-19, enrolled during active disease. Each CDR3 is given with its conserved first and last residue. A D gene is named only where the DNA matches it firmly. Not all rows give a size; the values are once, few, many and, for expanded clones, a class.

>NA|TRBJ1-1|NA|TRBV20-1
CSASRREAFF
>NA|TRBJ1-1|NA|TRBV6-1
CASSELDRGNTEAFF
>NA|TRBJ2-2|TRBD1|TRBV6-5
CASIGTGGSGELFF
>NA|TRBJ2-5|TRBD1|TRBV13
CASSLGRGTGQETQYF
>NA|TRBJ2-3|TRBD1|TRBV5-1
CASTGQGLADTQYF
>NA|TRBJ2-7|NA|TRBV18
CASSPPSSYEQYF
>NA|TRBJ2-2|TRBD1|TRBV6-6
CASNPGGGGELFF
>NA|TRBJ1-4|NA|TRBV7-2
CASSWGNEKLFF
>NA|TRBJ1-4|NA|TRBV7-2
CASSWTRAGHGEKLFF
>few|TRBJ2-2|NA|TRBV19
CASSPQAGELFF
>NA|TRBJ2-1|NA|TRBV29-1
CSVPGDDSYNEQFF
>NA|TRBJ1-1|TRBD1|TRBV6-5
CASSTQGDTEAFF
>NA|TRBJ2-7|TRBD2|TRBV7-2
CASSLYTSGALYEQYF
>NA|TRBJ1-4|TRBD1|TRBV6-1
CASSEGQGWREKLFF
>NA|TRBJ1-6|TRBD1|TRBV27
CASSFGTAYNSPLHF
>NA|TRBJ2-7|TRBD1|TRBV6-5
CASSLDRGGYEQYF
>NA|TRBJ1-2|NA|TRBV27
CASSFAGGFYGYTF
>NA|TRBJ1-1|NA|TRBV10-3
CAIGVGVNTEAFF
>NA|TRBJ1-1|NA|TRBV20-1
CSARIGDVGFF
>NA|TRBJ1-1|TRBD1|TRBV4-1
CASSLTGAGTEAFF
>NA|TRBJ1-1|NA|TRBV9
CASSVSPDSAYTEAFF